A single sample gave rise to the 5 T cell receptor beta chains below, sequenced in a study of OX40 agonist ivuxolimab in advanced cancers. Clones were sequenced by immunoSEQ multiplex PCR, and TCRdb holds only the in-frame ones, with some missing. Found here are about 84,000 clones, 85% of them singletons; the top ten hold approximately 0.2%. This sample comprised CD4+ or CD8+ T cells sorted from blood, obtained in a trial of the OX40 agonist ivuxolimab. The receptors come from an adult with an advanced solid tumor such as melanoma, head and neck, liver or kidney cancer.

This clone is a singleton in its sample. The rearrangement joins TRBV5-4 to TRBJ2-5, with D possibly matching TRBD1 (7 bases). This CDR3 contains 15 residues. Trimming left V 0 bases short and J 2 bases short, with 11 bases between. Germline CDR1 and CDR2: SGHNT and YYREEE (reference sequence). In DNA, the CDR3 is TGTGCCAGCAGCTTGGCCGCAGGGGGGCAAGAGACCCAGTACTTC. Protein: CASSLAAGGQETQYF.

This clone has only a few counts. The chain recombines TRBV25-1 with TRBJ2-7; TRBD2 aligns across 9 bases. Germline V CDR1 and CDR2: MGHDK, SYGVNS. CDR3 size: 15 residues. Germline trimming cut 3 bases from V and 7 bases from J; bases unmatched to any gene: 10. CDR3 residues: CASSDWWAGGGEQYF. CDR3 in DNA: TGTGCCAGCAGTGACTGGTGGGCGGGAGGGGGTGAGCAGTACTTC.

This clone appeared a single time. The rearrangement links TRBV28 to TRBJ1-1; tentative D call: TRBD1 (6 bases). The germline V gene encodes CDR1 MDHEN and CDR2 SYDVKM. V shed 7 bases and J shed 4 bases, with 16 bases lying between them. This CDR3 is built from 14 residues. The DNA of the CDR3 is TGTGCCAGCACCACTTCGGGGGGCCTCACTGAAGCTTTCTTT. Its protein is CASTTSGGLTEAFF.

The chain employs TRBV29-1 and TRBJ2-3, with 9 bases aligning to TRBD1. The CDR3 covers 14 residues. Trimming cost V 8 bases and J 1 base; bases outside gene matches: 7. CDR1 is SQVTM, CDR2 ANQGSEA, per germline. This CDR3 reads CSLKRTGGTDTQYF. The CDR3, as DNA: TGCAGCCTTAAGCGGACAGGGGGCACAGATACGCAGTATTTT.

J is TRBJ2-7 and V is TRBV18; D possibly corresponds to TRBD1 (6 bases). CDR1 KGHSH and CDR2 LQKENI come from the germline V gene. The CDR3 is 13 residues long. V dropped 1 base and J dropped 7 bases, with 11 bases sitting between them. Here the CDR3 DNA reads TGTGCCAGCTCACCACAGGGTCAGGGGGAGCAGTACGTC. The encoded protein is CASSPQGQGEQYV.